The rows below give T cell receptor beta chains drawn from one sample of a study of blood T cell repertoires in COVID-19. Profiling relied on immunoSEQ multiplex PCR, and the TCRdb table lists in-frame clones only, not all of them. This table has 190,000 or so clones, 80% to 90% appearing once. Sequencing was done on a sample of peripheral blood. The receptors come from a man in his 60s who had recovered from COVID-19. Each CDR3 is given with its conserved first and last residue. D genes are given only for firm matches.

TRBV12-5	.	CASGLVSKGVRQSAPQHF
TRBV28	.	CASSPTTREQYF
TRBV11-2	TRBD2	CASSGGTSGGLYNEQFF
TRBV15	.	CATSTRVSANEKLFF
TRBV7-2	.	CASSLVGAETQYF
TRBV30	.	CAWSGISGYTF
TRBV9	.	CASSASRGDVNTEAFF
TRBV29-1	.	CSVKTEATSTDTQYF
TRBV30	.	CAWSVGAYGYTF
TRBV6-5	.	CASSPGVAGRNEQFF
TRBV3-1/TRBV3-2	TRBD1	CASSLLGQGASSGNTIYF
TRBV11-2	TRBD2	CANRHSGGEGGELFF
TRBV5-1	TRBD2	CASSPSGLAGGGETQYF
TRBV5-6	.	CASSLTGPNSPLHF
TRBV16	.	CASSQMEAAGQDTQYF
TRBV7-2	.	CASSQQGLLNSPLHF
TRBV7-6	TRBD2	CASSLAAGGPREQYF
TRBV11-2	TRBD2	CASSLGAGGFKTQYF
TRBV18	TRBD2	CASSPDVGGEETQYF
TRBV5-1	.	CASSSDIPGQTKNIQYF
TRBV27	TRBD2	CASSSTSAGFNEQFF
TRBV24-1	TRBD2	CATSDSRLAGSNEQFF
TRBV28	TRBD1	CASMWAQGAAFF
TRBV10-2	.	CASSPGGMGDEQYF
TRBV19	TRBD1	CASSRGTGVTRSYGYTF
TRBV24-1	TRBD2	CATSTSGSSVEQFF
TRBV19	TRBD1	CASRPGQGYSSGNTIYF
TRBV19	.	CASSVSGTTLYEQYF
TRBV9	.	CASSVLPGVNEQFF
TRBV7-9	.	CASSLETVSYEQYF
TRBV5-5	TRBD2	CASSSNGRGSYEQYF
TRBV7-9	TRBD1	CASSSLTGGVNQPQHF
TRBV4-1	TRBD2	CASSQPEGGTSGRLRETQYF
TRBV2	.	CASTPPGGRGYTF
TRBV11-3	TRBD1	CASSRGDRGYEQYF
TRBV5-4	TRBD1	CASSLQGMGNYGYTF
TRBV2	TRBD2	CASRTGLAFMYEQFF
TRBV4-2	.	CASSPLGAPNYGYTF
TRBV19	.	CASSIEWTGNYNEQFF
TRBV11-3	.	CASSRGDTQYF
TRBV28	TRBD2	CASSSPGLADSYNEQFF
TRBV6-5	TRBD2	CASSIVGRAQGEQYF
TRBV7-8	.	CASSLARGGFSYGYTF
TRBV10-1	TRBD2	CASSESGSGRAGSGELFF
TRBV24-1	TRBD2	CATLTSGSCTDTQYF
TRBV18	TRBD1	CASSPGQGDGEKLFF
TRBV7-9	.	CASSPRGNTEAFF
TRBV7-2	.	CASSLGGFGAGEGYTF
TRBV23-1	.	CASTAFRGQETQYF
TRBV6-5	TRBD1	CASSTTQGAGYEQYF
TRBV19	TRBD2	CASSLIAGDPSREQFF
TRBV6-5	.	CASSYSSKGLSTIYF
TRBV29-1	.	CSVVAGDNYGYTF
TRBV19	.	CASEGLAAPREGYTF
TRBV7-9	TRBD1	CASSRGQGGGSGNTIYF
TRBV13	TRBD1	CASSARTGEETQYF
TRBV11-2	.	CASAAAFNEQFF
TRBV6-5	.	CASSYTEAGKETQYF
TRBV6-2/TRBV6-3	.	CASSTGGAIYGYTF